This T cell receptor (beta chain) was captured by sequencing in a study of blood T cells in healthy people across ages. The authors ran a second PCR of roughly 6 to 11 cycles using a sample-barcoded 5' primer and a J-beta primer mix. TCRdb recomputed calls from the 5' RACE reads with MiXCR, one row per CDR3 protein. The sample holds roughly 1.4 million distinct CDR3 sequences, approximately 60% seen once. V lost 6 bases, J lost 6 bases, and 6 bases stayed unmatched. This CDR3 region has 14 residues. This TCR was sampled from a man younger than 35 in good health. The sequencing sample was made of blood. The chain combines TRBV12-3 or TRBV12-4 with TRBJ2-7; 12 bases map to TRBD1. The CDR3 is CASRLGQGAFEQYF. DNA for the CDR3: TGTGCCAGCAGATTGGGACAGGGGGCGTTCGAGCAGTACTTC.